The rows below give T cell receptor beta chains drawn from one sample of a study of cytomegalovirus exposure and HLA in healthy donors. Sequencing was performed with immunoSEQ multiplex PCR; in TCRdb, only in-frame clones are kept and a portion is missing. Of some 160,000 clones in the sample, 79% were seen once. The material sequenced was PBMCs. Every receptor here comes from a woman in her thirties or forties in good health and CMV-seronegative. The CDR3 runs from the conserved cysteine through the conserved F or W. Each record gives: D gene, V gene, J gene, clone size, CDR3 protein, CDR3 DNA. A D gene is named only where the DNA matches it firmly. Part of the rows lack a size; the others show once, few, many or a class for expanded clones.

D: TRBD2; V: TRBV30; J: TRBJ2-4; size: -; CDR3: CAWTSGGLQYF; DNA: TGTGCCTGGACTAGCGGGGGACTTCAGTACTTC
D: -; V: TRBV21-1; J: TRBJ1-1; size: -; CDR3: CASSLGTEAFF; DNA: TGTGCCAGCAGCCTCGGCACTGAAGCTTTCTTT
D: -; V: TRBV19; J: TRBJ2-1; size: -; CDR3: CASSIDWAGQYNEQFF; DNA: TGTGCCAGTAGTATTGATTGGGCGGGGCAATACAATGAGCAGTTCTTC
D: TRBD1; V: TRBV7-8; J: TRBJ2-7; size: -; CDR3: CASSQTGGPYEQYF; DNA: TGTGCCAGCAGCCAGACAGGGGGACCCTACGAGCAGTACTTC
D: TRBD2; V: TRBV5-1; J: TRBJ2-3; size: -; CDR3: CASSLASGLAGGNTQYF; DNA: TGCGCCAGCAGCTTGGCCTCCGGACTAGCGGGGGGTAATACGCAGTATTTT
D: TRBD1; V: TRBV6-4; J: TRBJ1-1; size: -; CDR3: CASSTDRGRENTEAFF; DNA: TGTGCCAGCAGCACGGACAGGGGAAGGGAGAACACTGAAGCTTTCTTT
D: -; V: TRBV19; J: TRBJ2-2; size: -; CDR3: CASSPLTGELFF; DNA: TGTGCCAGTAGCCCGCTAACCGGGGAGCTGTTTTTT
D: TRBD1; V: TRBV27; J: TRBJ1-1; size: -; CDR3: CASRGQGDFTEAFF; DNA: TGTGCCAGCAGAGGACAGGGGGATTTCACTGAAGCTTTCTTT
D: -; V: TRBV5-1; J: TRBJ1-2; size: once; CDR3: CASNLDGQNYGYTF; DNA: TGCGCCAGCAACTTGGACGGACAGAACTATGGCTACACCTTC
D: -; V: TRBV30; J: TRBJ1-1; size: -; CDR3: CAWSSGRLAEAFF; DNA: TGTGCCTGGAGTTCGGGAAGGCTGGCTGAAGCTTTCTTT
D: TRBD2; V: TRBV5-1; J: TRBJ2-7; size: -; CDR3: CASSLLAGGGEQYF; DNA: TGCGCCAGCAGCTTACTAGCGGGAGGAGGAGAGCAGTACTTC
D: TRBD2; V: TRBV10-3; J: TRBJ2-3; size: -; CDR3: CAISLVAGVGTDTQYF; DNA: TGTGCCATCAGCCTCGTAGCGGGGGTGGGCACAGATACGCAGTATTTT
D: TRBD1; V: TRBV13; J: TRBJ1-1; size: -; CDR3: CASSRTGGRPGNTEAFF; DNA: TGTGCCAGCAGCCGGACAGGGGGCCGGCCGGGAAACACTGAAGCTTTCTTT
D: TRBD2; V: TRBV11-2; J: TRBJ2-7; size: few; CDR3: CASSLATGLAVYEQYF; DNA: TGTGCCAGCAGCTTAGCCACCGGGCTAGCGGTCTACGAGCAGTACTTC
D: TRBD2; V: TRBV11-2; J: TRBJ2-7; size: -; CDR3: CASSLMASGSSGSYEQYF; DNA: TGTGCCAGCAGCTTAATGGCTAGCGGGAGTTCGGGCTCCTACGAGCAGTACTTC
D: TRBD1; V: TRBV19; J: TRBJ1-4; size: -; CDR3: CASSGSDRAYEKLFF; DNA: TGTGCCAGTAGTGGGTCCGACAGGGCTTACGAAAAACTGTTTTTT
D: TRBD1; V: TRBV10-2; J: TRBJ2-2; size: -; CDR3: CASRLQGAGDTGELFF; DNA: TGCGCCAGCAGGTTACAGGGGGCAGGGGACACCGGGGAGCTGTTTTTT
D: -; V: TRBV5-1; J: TRBJ1-1; size: -; CDR3: CASSILGLEAFF; DNA: TGCGCCAGCAGCATCCTTGGGCTTGAAGCTTTCTTT
D: -; V: TRBV5-6; J: TRBJ2-7; size: -; CDR3: CASSLALYEQYF; DNA: TGTGCCAGCAGCTTGGCACTCTACGAGCAGTACTTC
D: -; V: TRBV5-4; J: TRBJ1-2; size: -; CDR3: CASKSGGGGPQYGYTF; DNA: TGTGCCAGCAAGTCAGGAGGGGGAGGGCCTCAATATGGCTACACCTTC
D: -; V: TRBV5-6; J: TRBJ1-4; size: -; CDR3: CASSLAGIATNEKLFF; DNA: TGTGCCAGCAGCTTGGCGGGAATAGCAACTAATGAAAAACTGTTTTTT
D: -; V: TRBV6-6; J: TRBJ1-5; size: few; CDR3: CASHEQANQPQHF; DNA: TGTGCCAGCCATGAACAGGCCAATCAGCCCCAGCATTTT
D: -; V: TRBV29-1; J: TRBJ2-7; size: -; CDR3: CSVKQISASSYEQYF; DNA: TGCAGCGTAAAGCAAATTAGCGCTAGCTCCTACGAGCAGTACTTC
D: TRBD1; V: TRBV5-8; J: TRBJ2-7; size: many; CDR3: CASSATGWLNEQYF; DNA: TGTGCCAGCAGCGCGACAGGGTGGTTGAACGAGCAGTACTTC
D: TRBD1; V: TRBV15; J: TRBJ2-5; size: -; CDR3: CATSRGRTGGQETQYF; DNA: TGTGCCACCAGCAGAGGAAGGACAGGGGGTCAAGAGACCCAGTACTTC
D: TRBD1; V: TRBV4-1; J: TRBJ2-5; size: -; CDR3: CASSQSGTGDETQYF; DNA: TGCGCCAGCAGCCAGTCCGGGACAGGGGATGAGACCCAGTACTTC
D: TRBD2; V: TRBV27; J: TRBJ2-1; size: -; CDR3: CASSGLAGAGEQFF; DNA: TGTGCCAGCAGTGGGCTAGCGGGAGCTGGGGAGCAGTTCTTC
D: -; V: TRBV28; J: TRBJ2-6; size: -; CDR3: CASSFLQGSGANVLTF; DNA: TGTGCCAGCTCGTTTCTTCAGGGGTCTGGGGCCAACGTCCTGACTTTC
D: TRBD1; V: TRBV30; J: TRBJ2-7; size: -; CDR3: CAWDRDHEQYF; DNA: TGTGCCTGGGACAGGGATCATGAGCAGTACTTC
D: TRBD2; V: TRBV5-4; J: TRBJ2-7; size: -; CDR3: CASSRAGTSGSYEQYF; DNA: TGTGCCAGCAGTAGGGCTGGGACTAGCGGGAGTTACGAGCAGTACTTC
D: -; V: TRBV19; J: TRBJ1-1; size: -; CDR3: CASSIGQGQAFF; DNA: TGTGCCAGTAGTATAGGCCAGGGTCAAGCTTTCTTT
D: -; V: TRBV5-4; J: TRBJ1-5; size: -; CDR3: CASSFGGNSNQPQHF; DNA: TGTGCCAGCAGCTTCGGGGGGAATAGCAATCAGCCCCAGCATTTT
D: TRBD2; V: TRBV30; J: TRBJ2-1; size: few; CDR3: CACKSSGILHEQFF; DNA: TGTGCCTGTAAATCTAGCGGGATCTTGCATGAGCAGTTCTTC
D: -; V: TRBV6-1; J: TRBJ2-7; size: few; CDR3: CASSSQGPSYEQYF; DNA: TGTGCCAGCAGCTCACAGGGTCCCTCCTACGAGCAGTACTTC
D: -; V: TRBV5-6; J: TRBJ1-1; size: once; CDR3: CASSLAPDTEAFF; DNA: TGTGCCAGCAGCTTGGCTCCGGACACTGAAGCTTTCTTT
D: -; V: TRBV27; J: TRBJ2-7; size: few; CDR3: CASSSSTGPYEQYF; DNA: TGTGCCAGCAGTTCCTCGACAGGCCCGTACGAGCAGTACTTC
D: TRBD1; V: TRBV2; J: TRBJ2-7; size: -; CDR3: CASSEVGQGYEQYF; DNA: TGTGCCAGCAGTGAGGTGGGACAGGGGTACGAGCAGTACTTC
D: -; V: TRBV29-1; J: TRBJ2-1; size: -; CDR3: CSVEGRAPFF; DNA: TGCAGCGTTGAAGGCCGAGCTCCGTTCTTC
D: TRBD1; V: TRBV5-1; J: TRBJ1-2; size: -; CDR3: CASREKPGQGAAYGYTF; DNA: TGCGCCAGCAGGGAAAAACCGGGACAGGGGGCAGCCTATGGCTACACCTTC
D: -; V: TRBV7-8; J: TRBJ2-2; size: -; CDR3: CASSLGPGVWLFF; DNA: TGTGCCAGCAGCTTAGGTCCGGGAGTGTGGCTGTTTTTT
D: TRBD1; V: TRBV19; J: TRBJ1-1; size: once; CDR3: CASTQTGKDTEAFF; DNA: TGTGCCAGTACCCAGACAGGGAAGGACACTGAAGCTTTCTTT
D: TRBD1; V: TRBV12-5; J: TRBJ1-3; size: -; CDR3: CASGDRGCCFSGNTIYF; DNA: TGTGCTAGTGGTGACAGGGGCTGTTGCTTCTCTGGAAACACCATATATTTT
D: TRBD1; V: TRBV14; J: TRBJ1-2; size: -; CDR3: CASSQIQGALGYTF; DNA: TGTGCCAGCAGCCAAATACAGGGGGCGCTTGGCTACACCTTC
D: -; V: TRBV7-8; J: TRBJ1-4; size: -; CDR3: CASSLSQGNEKLFF; DNA: TGTGCCAGCAGCTTAAGTCAGGGGAATGAAAAACTGTTTTTT
D: TRBD1; V: TRBV6-5; J: TRBJ2-3; size: -; CDR3: CASSYSGTGADTQYF; DNA: TGTGCCAGCAGTTACTCCGGGACAGGCGCTGATACGCAGTATTTT
D: TRBD2; V: TRBV6-1; J: TRBJ2-5; size: -; CDR3: CASIRTSGETQYF; DNA: TGTGCCAGCATCCGGACTAGCGGTGAGACCCAGTACTTC